This TCR beta chain was obtained from a study of blood T cell repertoires in COVID-19. Overall study context: There were acute and convalescent COVID-19 samples, and they came from the United States, Italy and Spain. The analysed material was cDNA or gDNA that came from T cells, B-cell-depleted T cells, or PBMCs.

Authors' methods: Amplification of reference gene primers was used by the study to estimate nucleated cell counts. Clones were sequenced by immunoSEQ multiplex PCR, and TCRdb holds only the in-frame ones, with some missing. D and trimming come from the DNA, and the V and J calls and clone size come from that table. The sample consists of 70,000 to 100,000 clones, approximately 80% of them appearing once. The V gene's germline CDR1 is MNHNS and CDR2 SASEGT. The CDR3 loop spans 13 amino acids. Trimming cost V 3 bases and J 6 bases, with 11 bases left between them. The sample was peripheral blood. The sequence came from a woman of 80 years or more with acute or convalescent COVID-19. The gene calls are TRBV6-1 and TRBJ1-1, with D possibly matching TRBD1 (5 bases). The CDR3 nucleotides are TGTGCCAGCAGTGACCCAGGGTACGCTGAAGCTTTCTTT. Amino acid sequence: CASSDPGYAEAFF.